A single sample is the source of the 27 T cell receptor beta chains below, sequenced in a study of monozygotic twins with inflammatory bowel disease. Following a re-call of the 5' RACE reads, TCRdb has one entry per CDR3 protein and lacks DNA. This sample's table has about 300,000 distinct CDR3 sequences. The sample comprised blood. The source of these receptors is a human donor with ulcerative colitis or Crohn's disease, or a healthy co-twin of an affected twin (not recorded which).

The chain carries TRBV7-2 and TRBJ2-7; TCRdb's D call, TRBD1, is unchecked because there is no DNA. Per germline, CDR1 SGHTA and CDR2 FQGNSA. CDR3 length: 15 amino acids. This chain's CDR3 is CASSPRTGRTYEQYF.

The gene calls are TRBV29-1 and TRBJ1-1. Germline CDR1 is SQVTM and CDR2 is ANQGSEA. This CDR3 spans 12 amino acids. The CDR3 reads CSPSNRNTEAFF.

The rearrangement uses TRBV12-3 or TRBV12-4 and TRBJ2-7; the TCRdb D gene call, TRBD1, has no DNA to confirm it. The CDR3 sequence is 15 residues long. CDR3 sequence reads: CASSHRTESSYEQYF.

The chain joins TRBV4-3 to TRBJ2-3; TCRdb reports TRBD1, a call that lacks DNA to check it against. The germline gives CDR1 LGHNA, CDR2 YSLEER. The length of the CDR3 is 16 residues. The chain's CDR3 is CASSQETERDPDTQYF.

This chain uses TRBV7-6 with TRBJ2-5; TCRdb calls TRBD2, which cannot be checked without DNA. This CDR3 has 14 residues. Germline V gene lookup returns CDR1 SGHVS and CDR2 FNYEAQ. CDR3 amino acids: CASSPGLAPETQYF.

V is TRBV15 and J is TRBJ1-5. This CDR3 is 15 amino acids long. From germline, CDR1 is LNHNV and CDR2 YYDKDF (reference sequence). The CDR3: CATSRVVSPNQPQHF. Variable domain in full (rest from reference TRBV15 and TRBJ1-5): DAMVIQNPRYQVTQFGKPVTLSCSQTLNHNVMYWYQQKSSQAPKLLFHYYDKDFNNEADTPDNFQSRRPNTSFCFLDIRSPGLGDTAMYLCATSRVVSPNQPQHFGDGTRLSIL.

The chain is built from TRBV7-2 and TRBJ2-3; the TRBD1 assignment by TCRdb is unverifiable without DNA. The CDR3 has 14 amino acids. Per the germline V gene, CDR1 is SGHTA and CDR2 is FQGNSA. The CDR3 reads CASRMGLPTDTQYF.

The chain combines TRBV2 with TRBJ2-7; TCRdb indicates TRBD1, and absent DNA this call remains unverified. This CDR3 region has 13 residues. Germline values: CDR1 SNHLY, CDR2 FYNNEI. Here the CDR3 reads CASRLPPSYEQYF.

This chain joins TRBV6-2 or TRBV6-3 and TRBJ2-1; TCRdb's assignment of TRBD1 cannot be checked, as there is no DNA. This CDR3 comprises 17 residues. Germline values: CDR1 MNHEY, CDR2 SVGEGT. The CDR3 region is CASSRPGAKGSYNEQFF.

The chain has TRBV5-1 and TRBJ2-1; lacking DNA, the TRBD2 call made by TCRdb goes unchecked. Germline V gives CDR1 SGHRS, CDR2 YFSETQ. This CDR3 comprises 14 residues. CDR3 region: CASSLGREYNEQFF.

The V and J genes are TRBV15 and TRBJ2-2. This CDR3 region has 13 residues. Germline lookup yields CDR1 LNHNV and CDR2 YYDKDF (reference sequence). The CDR3 is CATSRVGTGELFF.

The rearrangement joins TRBV7-9 to TRBJ2-7; TCRdb's D call of TRBD1 is untestable without DNA. CDR3 length equals 14 residues. Germline lookup yields CDR1 SEHNR and CDR2 FQNEAQ (reference sequence). This CDR3 is CASSFRTGFNEQYF.

V and J are TRBV5-6 and TRBJ2-1; the TRBD2 assignment by TCRdb is unverifiable without DNA. Germline V gives CDR1 SGHDT, CDR2 YYEEEE. The CDR3 totals 14 residues. CDR3 sequence: CASSDGSVRNEQFF. Full variable domain (outside the CDR3, taken from reference TRBV5-6 and TRBJ2-1): DAGVTQSPTHLIKTRGQQVTLRCSPKSGHDTVSWYQQALGQGPQFIFQYYEEEERQRGNFPDRFSGHQFPNYSSELNVNALLLGDSALYLCASSDGSVRNEQFFGPGTRLTVL.

This sequence joins TRBV6-2 or TRBV6-3 and TRBJ2-7. Germline lookup yields CDR1 MNHEY and CDR2 SVGEGT. The CDR3 contains 13 residues. The CDR3: CASSLLTTYEQYF.

The gene calls are TRBV5-1 and TRBJ2-7; TCRdb returns TRBD2, unconfirmable since there is no DNA. CDR3 length: 17 residues. The germline V gene has CDR1 SGHRS and CDR2 YFSETQ. The CDR3 protein is CASSLANERGTYYEQYF.

The rearrangement links TRBV7-9 to TRBJ2-3. The CDR3 covers 15 residues. The germline gives CDR1 SEHNR, CDR2 FQNEAQ (reference sequence). The CDR3 loop reads CASSLAGPSTDTQYF.

V usage is TRBV20-1 and J usage is TRBJ2-6. Germline V gene data show CDR1 as DFQATT and CDR2 as SNEGSKA (reference sequence). This CDR3 has 12 residues. This CDR3 is CSASLGANVLTF.

This sequence joins TRBV27 and TRBJ2-7; TCRdb selects TRBD2, and the lack of DNA leaves this call unchecked. CDR3 length: 16 residues. Germline V gives CDR1 MNHEY, CDR2 SMNVEV (reference sequence). CDR3 amino acids: CASEQGASGRDFEQYF.

This rearrangement joins TRBV6-6 to TRBJ2-7; as DNA is missing, the TRBD2 call by TCRdb cannot be tested. This CDR3 comprises 14 residues. CDR1 and CDR2 from the germline V gene are MNHNY and SVGAGI (reference sequence). The CDR3 loop reads CASSYSGGGGEQYF.

The V gene is TRBV5-6, the J gene TRBJ2-3; TCRdb names TRBD2, which stays unverified in the absence of DNA. The CDR3 is 16 amino acids. Germline V CDR1 and CDR2: SGHDT, YYEEEE. The CDR3 protein is CASSSAGSRSTDTQYF.

The chain links TRBV7-2 to TRBJ2-1. This CDR3 region has 14 residues. Germline V gene lookup returns CDR1 SGHTA and CDR2 FQGNSA. The CDR3 sequence is CASSLVSGDNEQFF.

The V gene is TRBV7-8, the J gene TRBJ2-5; the D call from TCRdb, TRBD1, cannot be confirmed without DNA. The germline CDR1 and CDR2 sequences are SGHVS and FQNEAQ. This CDR3 region has 16 residues. The CDR3 spells CASSLGGQGAGETQYF.

The chain employs TRBV9 and TRBJ2-3; the TCRdb D gene call, TRBD1, has no DNA to confirm it. CDR3 length: 15 amino acids. Germline V CDR1 and CDR2: SGDLS, YYNGEE. The CDR3 here is CASSVEGEPTDTQYF.

V and J are TRBV20-1 and TRBJ2-4. The germline CDR1 and CDR2 sequences are DFQATT and SNEGSKA (reference sequence). This CDR3 is 15 amino acids long. CDR3 in amino acids: CSARRELLAKNIQYF.

This rearrangement joins TRBV7-2 to TRBJ1-2; TCRdb designates TRBD1, a call that cannot be tested without DNA. CDR3 length equals 15 residues. The germline gives CDR1 SGHTA, CDR2 FQGNSA. The CDR3 here is CASSSPGTALGGYTF.

The chain recombines TRBV5-1 with TRBJ2-7; TCRdb designates TRBD1, a call that cannot be tested without DNA. The CDR3 is 14 amino acids. From germline, CDR1 is SGHRS and CDR2 YFSETQ. This chain's CDR3 is CASSSSGGQGGQYF.

The CDR3 loop is CASSRPGSANYLSYNEQFF. This rearrangement joins TRBV18 to TRBJ2-1. Germline-derived CDR1 and CDR2 are KGHSH and LQKENI. This CDR3 is 19 amino acids long.